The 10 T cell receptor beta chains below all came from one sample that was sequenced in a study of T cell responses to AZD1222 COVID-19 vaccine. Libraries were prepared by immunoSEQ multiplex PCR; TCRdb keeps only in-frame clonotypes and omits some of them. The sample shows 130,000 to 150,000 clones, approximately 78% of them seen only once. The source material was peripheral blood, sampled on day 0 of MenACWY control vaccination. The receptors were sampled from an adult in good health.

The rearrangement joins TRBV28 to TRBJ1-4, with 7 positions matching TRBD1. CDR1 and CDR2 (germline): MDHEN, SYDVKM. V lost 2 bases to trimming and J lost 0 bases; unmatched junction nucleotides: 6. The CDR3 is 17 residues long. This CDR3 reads CASSLLGQGATNEKLFF. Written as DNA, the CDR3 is TGTGCCAGCAGTTTACTAGGGCAGGGGGCAACTAATGAAAAACTGTTTTTT. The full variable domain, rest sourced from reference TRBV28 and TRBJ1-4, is DVKVTQSSRYLVKRTGEKVFLECVQDMDHENMFWYRQDPGLGLRLIYFSYDVKMKEKGDIPEGYSVSREKKERFSLILESASTNQTSMYLCASSLLGQGATNEKLFFGSGTQLSVL.

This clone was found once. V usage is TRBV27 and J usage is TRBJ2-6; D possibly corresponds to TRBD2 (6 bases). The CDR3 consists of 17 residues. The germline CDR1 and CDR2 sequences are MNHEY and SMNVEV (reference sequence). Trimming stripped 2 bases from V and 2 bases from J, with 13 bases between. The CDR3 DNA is TGTGCCAGCAGTTTAATCGGGGGAAGGCCTGGGGCCAACGTCCTGACTTTC. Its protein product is CASSLIGGRPGANVLTF. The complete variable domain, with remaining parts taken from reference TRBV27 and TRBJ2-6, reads EAQVTQNPRYLITVTGKKLTVTCSQNMNHEYMSWYRQDPGLGLRQIYYSMNVEVTDKGDVPEGYKVSRKEKRNFPLILESPSPNQTSLYFCASSLIGGRPGANVLTFGAGSRLTVL.

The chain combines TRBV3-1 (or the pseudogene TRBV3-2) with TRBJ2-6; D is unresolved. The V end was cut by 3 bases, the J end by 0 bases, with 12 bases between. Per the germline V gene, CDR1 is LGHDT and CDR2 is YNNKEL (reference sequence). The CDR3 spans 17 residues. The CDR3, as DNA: TGTGCCAGCAGCCATAGGGTTTACTTCTCTGGGGCCAACGTCCTGACTTTC. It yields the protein CASSHRVYFSGANVLTF.

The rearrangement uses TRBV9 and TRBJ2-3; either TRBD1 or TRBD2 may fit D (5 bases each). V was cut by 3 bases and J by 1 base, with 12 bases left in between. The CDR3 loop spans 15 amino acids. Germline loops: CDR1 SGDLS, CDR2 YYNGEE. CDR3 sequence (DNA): TGTGCCAGCAGCGCGCGTATGGGGGGCACAGATACGCAGTATTTT. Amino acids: CASSARMGGTDTQYF. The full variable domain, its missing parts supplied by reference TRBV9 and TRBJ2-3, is DSGVTQTPKHLITATGQRVTLRCSPRSGDLSVYWYQQSLDQGLQFLIQYYNGEERAKGNILERFSAQQFPDLHSELNLSSLELGDSALYFCASSARMGGTDTQYFGPGTRLTVL.

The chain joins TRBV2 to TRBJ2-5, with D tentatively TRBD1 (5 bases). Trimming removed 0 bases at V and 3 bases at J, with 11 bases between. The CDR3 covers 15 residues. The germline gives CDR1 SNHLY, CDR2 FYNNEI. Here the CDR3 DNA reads TGTGCCAGCAGTGAAGCCAGGGCTAGTGAAGAGACCCAGTACTTC. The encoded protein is CASSEARASEETQYF.

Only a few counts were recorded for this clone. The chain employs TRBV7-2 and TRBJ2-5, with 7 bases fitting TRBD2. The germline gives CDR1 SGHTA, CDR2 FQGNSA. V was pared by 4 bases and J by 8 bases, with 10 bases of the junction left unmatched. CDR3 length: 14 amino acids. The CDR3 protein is CASSSGLDVSTQYF. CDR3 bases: TGTGCCAGCAGCTCCGGACTAGACGTTAGTACCCAGTACTTC. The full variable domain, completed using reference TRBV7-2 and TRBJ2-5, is GAGVSQSPSNKVTEKGKDVELRCDPISGHTALYWYRQSLGQGLEFLIYFQGNSAPDKSGLPSDRFSAERTGGSVSTLTIQRTQQEDSAVYLCASSSGLDVSTQYFGPGTRLLVL.

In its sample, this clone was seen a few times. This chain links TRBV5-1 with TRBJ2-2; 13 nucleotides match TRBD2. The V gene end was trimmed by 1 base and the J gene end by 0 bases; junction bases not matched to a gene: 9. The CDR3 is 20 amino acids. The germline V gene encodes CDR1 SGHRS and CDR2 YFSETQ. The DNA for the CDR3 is TGCGCCAGCAGCTTGACGGAGACTAGCGGGGGGATATCGAACACCGGGGAGCTGTTTTTT. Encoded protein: CASSLTETSGGISNTGELFF.

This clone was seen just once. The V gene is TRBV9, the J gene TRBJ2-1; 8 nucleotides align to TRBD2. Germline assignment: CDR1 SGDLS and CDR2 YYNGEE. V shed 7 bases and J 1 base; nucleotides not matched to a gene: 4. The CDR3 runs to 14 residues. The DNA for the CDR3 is TGTGCCAGCTCCGGGGGGGCGTCCTACAATGAGCAGTTCTTC. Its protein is CASSGGASYNEQFF.

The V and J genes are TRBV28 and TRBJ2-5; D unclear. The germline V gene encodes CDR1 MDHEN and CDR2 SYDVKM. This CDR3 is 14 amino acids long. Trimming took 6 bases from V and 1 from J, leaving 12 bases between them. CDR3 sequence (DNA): TGTGCCAGCAGACCAAGGGAAATCCAAGAGACCCAGTACTTC. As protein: CASRPREIQETQYF.

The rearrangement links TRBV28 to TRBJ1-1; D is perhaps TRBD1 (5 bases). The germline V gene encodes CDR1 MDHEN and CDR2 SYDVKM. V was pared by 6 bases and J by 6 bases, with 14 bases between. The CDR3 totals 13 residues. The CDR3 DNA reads TGTGCCAGCAGACCCGGGGGAGTGGCTGAAGCTTTCTTT. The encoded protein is CASRPGGVAEAFF. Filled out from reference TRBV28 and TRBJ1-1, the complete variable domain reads DVKVTQSSRYLVKRTGEKVFLECVQDMDHENMFWYRQDPGLGLRLIYFSYDVKMKEKGDIPEGYSVSREKKERFSLILESASTNQTSMYLCASRPGGVAEAFFGQGTRLTVV.